This is a list of T cell receptor beta chains from one sample in a study of T cells in Graves' hyperthyroidism and ophthalmopathy. TCRdb analysed the multiplex PCR reads with MiXCR anew, one entry per CDR3 protein. The sample lists approximately 600,000 distinct CDR3 sequences; less than 25% were seen once. Sequences were obtained from blood. These receptors were taken from a man aged 25 to 40 with Graves' ophthalmopathy. CDR3s include the opening cysteine and the closing phenylalanine or tryptophan. A D gene is named only where the DNA matches it firmly. Clone size is stated in some rows and not others, as once, few, many or a class when expanded.

J gene | D gene | clone size | V gene | CDR3 DNA | CDR3 protein
TRBJ1-3 | - | - | TRBV11-2 | TGTGCCAGCAGCTTAGATCTTGTAGACACCATATATTTT | CASSLDLVDTIYF
TRBJ2-5 | - | few | TRBV11-2 | TGTGCCAGCAGCTTAGACGCCGTTGGAACGCGCGCCTTTCATCGGGCGCGGGCCCAGTACTTC | CASSLDAVGTRAFHRARAQYF
TRBJ2-3 | TRBD2 | - | TRBV4-3 | TGCGCCAGCAGCCCCCGTGGCCTAGCGGAAAGCACAGATACGCAGTATTTT | CASSPRGLAESTDTQYF
TRBJ2-4 | - | few | TRBV3-1 | TGTGCCAGCAGCCAAGATCCAATGAGCATTCAGTACTTC | CASSQDPMSIQYF
TRBJ2-1 | - | many | TRBV7-9 | TGTGCCAGCAGCTTAGCGCGGACAGAGCCCAATGAGCAGTTCTTC | CASSLARTEPNEQFF
TRBJ1-2 | TRBD1 | few | TRBV11-2 | TGTGCCAGCAGACCCGGGACAGGGAGTAACTATGGCTACACCTTC | CASRPGTGSNYGYTF
TRBJ1-4 | - | - | TRBV18 | TGTGCCAGCTCTCCTAACGGGGGCGAAAAACTGTTTTTT | CASSPNGGEKLFF
TRBJ2-7 | TRBD2 | few | TRBV6-1 | TGTGCCAGCAGGTCTAGCGGGAGGATGTACGAGCAGTACTTC | CASRSSGRMYEQYF
TRBJ2-3 | - | - | TRBV7-9 | TGTGCCAGCAGCCCAACTACCTGGGAAGATACGCAGTATTTT | CASSPTTWEDTQYF
TRBJ1-6 | - | few | TRBV6-1 | TGTGCCAGCAGTCGACAGAATTCACCCCTCCACTTT | CASSRQNSPLHF
TRBJ2-7 | - | few | TRBV5-1 | TGCGCCAGCAGCTTTTTAGCGGGACAGGGCTTTGCCGAGCAGTACTTC | CASSFLAGQGFAEQYF
TRBJ1-2 | - | many | TRBV30 | TGTGCCTGGGGAGGACCCGGCTACACCTTC | CAWGGPGYTF
TRBJ2-3 | - | few | TRBV7-6 | TGTGCCAGCGCTGACAGCACAGATACGCAGTATTTT | CASADSTDTQYF
TRBJ1-1 | - | - | TRBV5-5 | TGTGCCAGCAGCTTGTTTCTCGGGAACACTGAAGCTTTCTTT | CASSLFLGNTEAFF
TRBJ1-1 | - | - | TRBV11-2 | TGTGCCAGCAGCATAAACTTATGGCAGGGGTTGAACACTGAAGCTTTCTTT | CASSINLWQGLNTEAFF
TRBJ1-1 | TRBD1 | - | TRBV7-9 | TGTGCCAGCAGCCCGGAAGGGACAGCGAACACTGAAGCTTTCTTT | CASSPEGTANTEAFF
TRBJ2-2 | TRBD1 | - | TRBV9 | TGTGCCAGCAGCGTTCCCGGGACAGGGGGAACCGGGGAGCTGTTTTTT | CASSVPGTGGTGELFF
TRBJ2-7 | - | few | TRBV2 | TGTGCCAGCAGTGAAGGGGACGCCTACGAGCAGTACTTC | CASSEGDAYEQYF
TRBJ2-7 | - | - | TRBV27 | TGTGCCAGCAGTTTTACTAAGTCGACAGGCTACGAGCAGTACTTC | CASSFTKSTGYEQYF
TRBJ2-1 | TRBD1 | many | TRBV7-9 | TGTGCCAGCAGCTCGCGAACTAGGGGGCAGGTAAACAATGAGCAGTTCTTC | CASSSRTRGQVNNEQFF
TRBJ2-1 | TRBD2 | once | TRBV11-2 | TGTGCCAGCAGCTTACTAGCGGAGCCGTACAATGAGCAGTTCTTC | CASSLLAEPYNEQFF
TRBJ2-7 | - | few | TRBV12-5 | TGTGCTAGTGCCCCTCCTATTCTGGCAGCCTACGAGCAGTACTTC | CASAPPILAAYEQYF
TRBJ1-6 | - | - | TRBV6-5 | TGTGCCAGCAGTTGGGGGAGGTATAATTCACCCCTCCACTTT | CASSWGRYNSPLHF
TRBJ2-1 | - | - | TRBV28 | TGTGCCAGCAGGTTCTTCGGGACATCGCAGTTCTTC | CASRFFGTSQFF
TRBJ1-4 | - | few | TRBV5-6 | TGTGCCAGCAGCGGCGACAGCGACAAACTGTTTTTT | CASSGDSDKLFF
TRBJ2-5 | TRBD2 | many | TRBV27 | TGTGCCAGCAGTGCTAGGAGCGGGAGAGCGGAGACCCAGTACTTC | CASSARSGRAETQYF
TRBJ2-4 | - | - | TRBV6-5 | TGTGCCAGCAGTTTATCCCAGGGAAACATTCAGTACTTC | CASSLSQGNIQYF
TRBJ2-6 | - | - | TRBV7-3 | TGTGCCAGCAGCTCGATCGGGGGCTCTGGGGCCAACGTCCTGACTTTC | CASSSIGGSGANVLTF
TRBJ2-7 | - | - | TRBV28 | TGTGCCAGCAGTTCCCTTGTGGACGAGCAGTACTTC | CASSSLVDEQYF
TRBJ2-7 | - | few | TRBV30 | TGTGCCTGGGGGAGGGGGGCACTTATGGAGCAGTACTTC | CAWGRGALMEQYF
TRBJ1-1 | - | - | TRBV6-2/TRBV6-3 | TGTGCCAGCGGTCGGGCCCCACAGCGTGGCACTGAAGCTTTCTTT | CASGRAPQRGTEAFF
TRBJ1-5 | - | - | TRBV28 | TGTGCCAGCAGTTTAGCCCTCGCGGGTAATCAGCCCCAGCATTTT | CASSLALAGNQPQHF
TRBJ1-2 | - | few | TRBV10-1 | TGCGCCAGCAGTGAGTCCGGCAGGGATCATGGCTACACCTTC | CASSESGRDHGYTF
TRBJ2-2 | TRBD2 | - | TRBV12-3/TRBV12-4 | TGTGCCAGCAGTCCCACCGGGACTAGTAACACCGGGGAGCTGTTTTTT | CASSPTGTSNTGELFF
TRBJ1-1 | - | many | TRBV28 | TGTGCCAGCAGTTCCCCTTACACTGAAGCTTTCTTT | CASSSPYTEAFF
TRBJ1-4 | - | many | TRBV12-3/TRBV12-4 | TGTGCCAGCAGTTTGTCCTCAACTAATGAAAAACTGTTTTTT | CASSLSSTNEKLFF
TRBJ2-7 | - | few | TRBV20-1 | TGCAATGCTAGAGTGGGCACGGGGGAGCAGTACTTC | CNARVGTGEQYF
TRBJ2-5 | TRBD2 | many | TRBV3-1 | TGTGCCAGCAGCGAGGAGGGCGGGAGGACGGAGACCCAGTACTTC | CASSEEGGRTETQYF
TRBJ2-2 | TRBD2 | few | TRBV2 | TGTGCCACCCGGGGGGGGGGGTTGGTGGCTCAACCGAACACCGGGGAGCTGTTTTTT | CATRGGGLVAQPNTGELFF
TRBJ2-5 | - | few | TRBV28 | TGTGCCAGCAGTTTTCAACCGGGATACCAAGAGACCCAGTACTTC | CASSFQPGYQETQYF